The TCR beta chain under discussion was sequenced for a study of long-term antiretroviral therapy in people with HIV. Notes on this clone: What it binds is unknown.

Germline-derived CDR1 and CDR2 are SGHTA and FQGNSA. CDR3 size: 17 residues. The V and J ends lost 5 bases and 0 bases respectively, with 14 bases between them. Treatment for all HIV-infected participants took place in the United States. Study-wide points: Increased diversity was seen after ART, yet it remained lower than in transplant donor controls. Whichever time point was examined, clones expanded before ART dominated the repertoire. No data were available on ART adherence, viral resistance or therapy changes.

An immunoSEQ assay, version v3.0, was performed at survey level. Generated by immunoSEQ multiplex PCR, the TCRdb table keeps only in-frame clones and is missing some. The repertoire holds nearly 30,000 clones, with just under 90% as singletons. This clonotype was obtained from a man over 45 with HIV. The sequenced sample was unsorted PBMCs, obtained 3.2 years before starting antiretroviral therapy. The chain is built from TRBV7-2 and TRBJ2-6; the D gene is possibly TRBD2 (5 bases). CDR3 in DNA: TGTGCCAGCAGCCGCGAGGGTTTTCGCTCTGGGGCCAACGTCCTGACTTTC. Protein product: CASSREGFRSGANVLTF. The full variable domain, in which reference TRBV7-2 and TRBJ2-6 provide the parts outside the CDR3, is GAGVSQSPSNKVTEKGKDVELRCDPISGHTALYWYRQSLGQGLEFLIYFQGNSAPDKSGLPSDRFSAERTGGSVSTLTIQRTQQEDSAVYLCASSREGFRSGANVLTFGAGSRLTVL.